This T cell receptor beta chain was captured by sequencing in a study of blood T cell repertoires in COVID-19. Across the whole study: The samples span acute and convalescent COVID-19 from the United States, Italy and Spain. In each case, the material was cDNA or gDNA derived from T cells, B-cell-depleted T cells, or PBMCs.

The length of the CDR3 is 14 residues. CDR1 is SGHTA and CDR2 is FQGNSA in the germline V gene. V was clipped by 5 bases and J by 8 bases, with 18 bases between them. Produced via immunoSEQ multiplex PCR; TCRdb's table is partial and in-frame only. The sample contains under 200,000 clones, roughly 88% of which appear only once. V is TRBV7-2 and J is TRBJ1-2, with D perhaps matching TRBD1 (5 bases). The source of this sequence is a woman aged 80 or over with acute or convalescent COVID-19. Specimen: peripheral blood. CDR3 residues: CASSPTGGVGGYTF. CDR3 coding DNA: TGTGCCAGCAGCCCTACTGGAGGGGTTGGAGGCTACACCTTC.